This T cell receptor beta chain emerged from a study of PD-1 blockade in classical Hodgkin lymphoma. Study details: Administration of nivolumab to patients was at 3 mg/kg intravenously every 2 weeks. Study outcomes and limitations: At baseline, newly diagnosed patients reportedly showed less TCR diversity than healthy donors. Complete responders entered with baseline diversity on par with newly diagnosed patients, the results showed. By C4D1, diversity of CD4+ TCRs had risen significantly, whereas that of CD8+ TCRs had not.

About this clone itself: Its antigen is as yet unknown.

This CDR3 has 9 amino acids. V dropped 7 bases and J dropped 6 bases, with 3 bases sitting between them. Germline CDR1 reads SEHNR; CDR2 reads FQNEAQ (reference sequence). The time point: cycle 4 day 1 (C4D1), after less than 7 weeks of nivolumab. Each and every patient relapsed after autologous stem cell transplantation, and patients got differing brentuximab vedotin exposure. Generated by immunoSEQ multiplex PCR, the TCRdb table keeps only in-frame clones and is missing some. The sample comprises about 21,000 clones, approximately 85% of which are singletons, and about 14% rests with the top ten. This receptor was obtained from a human donor with classical Hodgkin lymphoma. The chain uses TRBV7-9 and TRBJ1-2; unclear D gene. The sequencing used peripheral blood mononuclear cells (PBMCs), collected before the fourth cycle of nivolumab. Written as DNA, the CDR3 is TGTGCCAGCAACAATGGCTACACCTTC. It codes for CASNNGYTF.